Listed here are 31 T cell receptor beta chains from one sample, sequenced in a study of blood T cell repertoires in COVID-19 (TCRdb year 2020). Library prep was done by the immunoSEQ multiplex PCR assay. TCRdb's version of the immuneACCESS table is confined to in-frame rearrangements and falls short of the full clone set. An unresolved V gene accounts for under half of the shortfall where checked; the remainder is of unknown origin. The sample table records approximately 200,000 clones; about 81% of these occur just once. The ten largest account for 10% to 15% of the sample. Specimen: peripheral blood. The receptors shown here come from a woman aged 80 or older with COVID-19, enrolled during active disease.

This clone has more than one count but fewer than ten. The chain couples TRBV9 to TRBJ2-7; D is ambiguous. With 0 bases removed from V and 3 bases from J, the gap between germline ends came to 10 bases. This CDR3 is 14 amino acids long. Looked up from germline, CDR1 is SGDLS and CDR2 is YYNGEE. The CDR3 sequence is CASSVGLESYEQYF. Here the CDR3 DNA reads TGTGCCAGCAGCGTAGGGCTCGAAAGCTACGAGCAGTACTTC. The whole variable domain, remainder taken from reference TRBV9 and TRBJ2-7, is DSGVTQTPKHLITATGQRVTLRCSPRSGDLSVYWYQQSLDQGLQFLIQYYNGEERAKGNILERFSAQQFPDLHSELNLSSLELGDSALYFCASSVGLESYEQYFGPGTRLTVT.

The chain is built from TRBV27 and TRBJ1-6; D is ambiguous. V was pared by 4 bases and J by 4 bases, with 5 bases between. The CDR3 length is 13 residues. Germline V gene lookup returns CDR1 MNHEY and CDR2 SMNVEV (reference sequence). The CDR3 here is CASSSHYNSPLHF. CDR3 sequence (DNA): TGTGCCAGCAGTTCCCATTATAATTCACCCCTCCACTTT.

CDR3 DNA sequence: TGTGCCAGCAGTATGGGGGGTGAGCAGTTCTTC. Protein sequence: CASSMGGEQFF. V usage is TRBV6-5 and J usage is TRBJ2-1, with D possibly TRBD2 on 6 matching bases. The germline V and J ends were trimmed by 5 bases and 9 bases, with 8 bases remaining between them. Germline-derived CDR1 and CDR2 are MNHEY and SVGAGI. The CDR3 covers 11 residues.

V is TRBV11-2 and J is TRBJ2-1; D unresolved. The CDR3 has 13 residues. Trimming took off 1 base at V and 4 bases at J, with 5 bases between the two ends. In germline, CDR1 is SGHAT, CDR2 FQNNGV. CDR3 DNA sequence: TGTGCCAGCAGCTTAGGCCAGTACAATGAGCAGTTCTTC. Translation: CASSLGQYNEQFF.

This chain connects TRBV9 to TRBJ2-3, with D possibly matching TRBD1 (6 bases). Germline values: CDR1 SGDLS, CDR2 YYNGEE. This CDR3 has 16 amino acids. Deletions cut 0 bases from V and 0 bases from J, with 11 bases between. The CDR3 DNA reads TGTGCCAGCAGCGTAGGAACAGGGTCTAGCACAGATACGCAGTATTTT. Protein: CASSVGTGSSTDTQYF.

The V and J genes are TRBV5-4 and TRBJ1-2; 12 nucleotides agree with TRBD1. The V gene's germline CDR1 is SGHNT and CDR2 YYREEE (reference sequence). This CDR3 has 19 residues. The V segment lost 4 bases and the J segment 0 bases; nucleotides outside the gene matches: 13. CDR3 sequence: CASSPLDPGQGASNYGYTF. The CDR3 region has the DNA TGTGCCAGCAGCCCTCTGGATCCGGGACAGGGGGCATCTAACTATGGCTACACCTTC.

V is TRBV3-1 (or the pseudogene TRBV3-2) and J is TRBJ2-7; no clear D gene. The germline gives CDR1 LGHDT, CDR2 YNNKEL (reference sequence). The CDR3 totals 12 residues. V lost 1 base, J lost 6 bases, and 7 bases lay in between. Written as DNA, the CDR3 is TGTGCCAGCAGCCAAGTATCGAGCGAGCAGTACTTC. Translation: CASSQVSSEQYF.

DNA for the CDR3: TGTGCCAGCAGTGACGAGGACAGGGGAGGCACTGAAGCTTTCTTT. Its translation is CASSDEDRGGTEAFF. This chain connects TRBV6-1 to TRBJ1-1; 9 bases agree with TRBD1. Trimming removed 3 bases from V and 4 bases from J; junction bases left unmatched: 6. The CDR3 sequence is 15 residues long. In germline, CDR1 is MNHNS, CDR2 SASEGT.

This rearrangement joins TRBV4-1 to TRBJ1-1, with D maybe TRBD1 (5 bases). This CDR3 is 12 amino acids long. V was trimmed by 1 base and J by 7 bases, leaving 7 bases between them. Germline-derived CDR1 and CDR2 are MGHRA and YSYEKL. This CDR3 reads CASSQGQYEAFF. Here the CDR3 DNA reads TGCGCCAGCAGCCAAGGACAGTATGAAGCTTTCTTT.

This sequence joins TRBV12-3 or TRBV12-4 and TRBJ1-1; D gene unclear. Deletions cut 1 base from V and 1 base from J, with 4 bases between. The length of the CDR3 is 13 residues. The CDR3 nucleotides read TGTGCCAGCAGTTTAGAGAGGAACACTGAAGCTTTCTTT. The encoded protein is CASSLERNTEAFF.

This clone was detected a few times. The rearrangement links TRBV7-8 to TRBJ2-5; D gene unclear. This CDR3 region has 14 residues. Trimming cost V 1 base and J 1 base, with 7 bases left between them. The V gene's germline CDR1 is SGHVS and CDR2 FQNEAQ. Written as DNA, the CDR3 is TGTGCCAGCAGCTTAGAGAGAGGCCAAGAGACCCAGTACTTC. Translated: CASSLERGQETQYF.

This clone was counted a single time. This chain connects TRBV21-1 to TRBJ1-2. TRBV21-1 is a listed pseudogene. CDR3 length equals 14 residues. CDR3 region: CASSVLGNPRGYTF. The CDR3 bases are TGTGCCAGCAGTGTGCTCGGGAACCCGAGGGGCTACACCTTC.

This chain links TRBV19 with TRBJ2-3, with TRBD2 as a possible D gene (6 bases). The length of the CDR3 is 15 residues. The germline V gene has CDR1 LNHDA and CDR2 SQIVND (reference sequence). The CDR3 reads CRQKEGLEFTDTQYF. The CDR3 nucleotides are TGTCGCCAGAAGGAGGGCTTAGAATTTACAGATACGCAGTATTTT.

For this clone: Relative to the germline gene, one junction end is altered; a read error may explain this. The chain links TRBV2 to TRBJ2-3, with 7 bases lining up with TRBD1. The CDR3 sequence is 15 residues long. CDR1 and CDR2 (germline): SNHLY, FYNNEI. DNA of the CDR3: TGTGCCAGCAGGGAAGGACAGGCCTTCACAGATACGCAGTATTTT. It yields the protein CASREGQAFTDTQYF.

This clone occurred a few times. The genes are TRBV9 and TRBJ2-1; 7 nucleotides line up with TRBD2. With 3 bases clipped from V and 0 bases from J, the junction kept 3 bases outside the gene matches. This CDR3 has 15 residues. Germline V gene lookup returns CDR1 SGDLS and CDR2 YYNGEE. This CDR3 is CASSGSGASYNEQFF. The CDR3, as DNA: TGTGCCAGCAGCGGCAGCGGGGCCTCCTACAATGAGCAGTTCTTC.

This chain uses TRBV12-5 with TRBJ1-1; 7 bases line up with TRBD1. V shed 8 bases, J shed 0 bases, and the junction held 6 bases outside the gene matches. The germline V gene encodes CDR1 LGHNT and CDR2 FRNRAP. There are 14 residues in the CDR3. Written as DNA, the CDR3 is TGTGCTAGTCGAGGGGGACAGTTGAACACTGAAGCTTTCTTT. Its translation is CASRGGQLNTEAFF.

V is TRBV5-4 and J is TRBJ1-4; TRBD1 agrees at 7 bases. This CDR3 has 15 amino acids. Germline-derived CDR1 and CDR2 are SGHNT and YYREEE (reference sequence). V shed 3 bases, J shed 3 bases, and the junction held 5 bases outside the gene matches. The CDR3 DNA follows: TGTGCCAGCAGCTATCGGACAGGAGCTAATGAAAAACTGTTTTTT. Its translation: CASSYRTGANEKLFF.

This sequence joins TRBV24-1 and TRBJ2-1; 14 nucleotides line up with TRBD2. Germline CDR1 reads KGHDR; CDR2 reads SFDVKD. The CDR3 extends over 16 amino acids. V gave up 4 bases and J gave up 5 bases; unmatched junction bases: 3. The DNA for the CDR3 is TGTGCCACCAGTGAAAGGACTAGCGGGGGGCACAATGAGCAGTTCTTC. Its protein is CATSERTSGGHNEQFF.

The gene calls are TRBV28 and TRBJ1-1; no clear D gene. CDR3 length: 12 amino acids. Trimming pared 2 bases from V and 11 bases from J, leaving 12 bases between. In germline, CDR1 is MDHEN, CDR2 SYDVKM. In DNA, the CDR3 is TGTGCCAGCAGTTTAGCTCGGGAGACGGCTTTCTTT. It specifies CASSLARETAFF.

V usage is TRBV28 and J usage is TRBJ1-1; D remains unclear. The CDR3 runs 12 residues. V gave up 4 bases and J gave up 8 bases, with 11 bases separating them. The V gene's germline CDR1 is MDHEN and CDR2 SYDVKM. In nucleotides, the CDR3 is TGTGCCAGCAGTTCCCCGTGGGAGGAAGCTTTCTTT. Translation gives CASSSPWEEAFF.

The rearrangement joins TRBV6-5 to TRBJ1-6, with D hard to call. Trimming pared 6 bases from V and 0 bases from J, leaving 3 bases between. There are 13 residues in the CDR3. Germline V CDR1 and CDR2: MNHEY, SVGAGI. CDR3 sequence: CASSSSYNSPLHF. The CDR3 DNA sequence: TGTGCCAGCAGCAGCTCCTATAATTCACCCCTCCACTTT.

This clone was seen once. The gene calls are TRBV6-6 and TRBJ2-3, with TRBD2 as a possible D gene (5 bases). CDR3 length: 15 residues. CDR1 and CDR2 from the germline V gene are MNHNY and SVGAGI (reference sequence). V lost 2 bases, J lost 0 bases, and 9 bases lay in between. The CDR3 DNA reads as TGTGCCAGCAGTTACGACGGAGGAAGCACAGATACGCAGTATTTT. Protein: CASSYDGGSTDTQYF.

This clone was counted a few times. Here the CDR3 reads CASSQRGLYNEQFF. The CDR3 DNA sequence: TGTGCCAGCAGCCAAAGGGGCCTTTACAATGAGCAGTTCTTC. V and J are TRBV14 and TRBJ2-1, with a tentative D call TRBD1 (5 bases). The CDR3 runs 14 residues. From germline, CDR1 is SGHDN and CDR2 FVKESK. Between the trimmed V and J ends, which lost 2 bases and 4 bases, there was a span of 9 bases. Based on the CDR3 plus reference TRBV14 and TRBJ2-1, the full variable domain is EAGVTQFPSHSVIEKGQTVTLRCDPISGHDNLYWYRRVMGKEIKFLLHFVKESKQDESGMPNNRFLAERTGGTYSTLKVQPAELEDSGVYFCASSQRGLYNEQFFGPGTRLTVL.

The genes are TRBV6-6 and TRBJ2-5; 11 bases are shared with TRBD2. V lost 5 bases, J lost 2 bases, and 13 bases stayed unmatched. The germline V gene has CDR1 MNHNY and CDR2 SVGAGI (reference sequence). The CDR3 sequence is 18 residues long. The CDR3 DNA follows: TGTGCCAGCAGTCCTACCCTGTTTAGCGGGAGGGAACAAGAGACCCAGTACTTC. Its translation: CASSPTLFSGREQETQYF.

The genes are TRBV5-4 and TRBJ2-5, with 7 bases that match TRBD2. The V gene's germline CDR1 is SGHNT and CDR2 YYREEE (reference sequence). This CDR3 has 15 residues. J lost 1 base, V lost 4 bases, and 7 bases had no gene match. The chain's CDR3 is CASSPTSVLQETQYF. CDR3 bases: TGTGCCAGCAGCCCAACTAGCGTCCTCCAAGAGACCCAGTACTTC.

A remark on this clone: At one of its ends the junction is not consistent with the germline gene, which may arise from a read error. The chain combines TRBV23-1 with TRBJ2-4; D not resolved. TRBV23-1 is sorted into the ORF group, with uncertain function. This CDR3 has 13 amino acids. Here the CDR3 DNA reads TGCGCCAGCCAGGCAGGCACCAACAACATTCAGTACTTC. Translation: CASQAGTNNIQYF.

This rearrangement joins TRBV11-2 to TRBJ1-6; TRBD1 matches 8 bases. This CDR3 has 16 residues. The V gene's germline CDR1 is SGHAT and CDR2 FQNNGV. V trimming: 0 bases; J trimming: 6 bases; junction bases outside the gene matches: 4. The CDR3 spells CASSLDGQGLNSPLHF. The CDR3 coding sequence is TGTGCCAGCAGCTTAGACGGACAGGGTCTTAATTCACCCCTCCACTTT.

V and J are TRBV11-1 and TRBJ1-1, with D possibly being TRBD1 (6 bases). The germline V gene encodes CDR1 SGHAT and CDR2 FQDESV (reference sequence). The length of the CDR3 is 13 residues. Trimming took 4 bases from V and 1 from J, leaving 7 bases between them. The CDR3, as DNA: TGTGCCAGCAGCTCACAGGGGAACACTGAAGCTTTCTTT. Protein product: CASSSQGNTEAFF.

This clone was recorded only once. The CDR3 here is CASSSYGVGETQYF. The CDR3 nucleotides read TGTGCCAGCAGCTCTTACGGGGTGGGGGAGACCCAGTACTTC. The genes are TRBV11-2 and TRBJ2-5; possibly TRBD2 for D (5 bases). V lost 4 bases to trimming and J lost 5 bases, with 14 bases between them. Per germline, CDR1 SGHAT and CDR2 FQNNGV. The CDR3 is 14 residues long.

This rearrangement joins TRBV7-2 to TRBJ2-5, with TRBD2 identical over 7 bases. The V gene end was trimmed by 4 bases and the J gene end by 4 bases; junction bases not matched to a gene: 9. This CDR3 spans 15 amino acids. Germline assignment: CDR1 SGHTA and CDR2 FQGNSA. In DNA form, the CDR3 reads TGTGCCAGCAGCTCTAGAGCGAGCGGGACAGAGACCCAGTACTTC. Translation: CASSSRASGTETQYF.

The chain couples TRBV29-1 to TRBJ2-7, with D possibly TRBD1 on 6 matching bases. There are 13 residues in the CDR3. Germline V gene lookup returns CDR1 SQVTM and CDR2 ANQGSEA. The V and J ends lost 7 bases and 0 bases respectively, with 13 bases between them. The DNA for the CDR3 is TGCAGCGCGGTGGACAGATCCTCCTACGAGCAGTACTTC. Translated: CSAVDRSSYEQYF.